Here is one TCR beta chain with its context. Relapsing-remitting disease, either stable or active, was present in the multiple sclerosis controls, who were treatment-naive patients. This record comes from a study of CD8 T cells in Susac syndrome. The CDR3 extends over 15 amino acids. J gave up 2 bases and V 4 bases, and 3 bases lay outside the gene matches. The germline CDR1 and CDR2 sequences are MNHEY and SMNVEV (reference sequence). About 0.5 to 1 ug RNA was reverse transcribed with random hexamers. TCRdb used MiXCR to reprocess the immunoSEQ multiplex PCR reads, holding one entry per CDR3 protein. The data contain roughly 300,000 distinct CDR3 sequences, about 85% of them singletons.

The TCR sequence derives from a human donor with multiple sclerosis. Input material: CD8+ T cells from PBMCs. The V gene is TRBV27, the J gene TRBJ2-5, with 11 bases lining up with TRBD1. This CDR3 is CASSSGTGGQETQYF. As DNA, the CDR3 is TGTGCCAGCAGTTCCGGGACAGGGGGGCAAGAGACCCAGTACTTC.